The 2 T cell receptor beta chains in this list originate from one sample, sequenced in a study of CD8 T cells in ankylosing spondylitis. Their cognate antigens are unknown. Findings of the study overall: Several highly homologous variants made up a TCR beta motif that seemed to typify ankylosing spondylitis blood.

TCRdb reanalysed the 5' RACE reads using MiXCR and keeps one entry per CDR3 protein. The table shows 350,000 to 550,000 distinct CDR3 sequences, with 25% to 30% occurring only once. The sample taken for sequencing was blood, either unsorted or a sorted T cell fraction (not recorded which). Receptor source: a male donor with ankylosing spondylitis.

This clonotype has only a few counts. The chain employs TRBV12-3 or TRBV12-4 and TRBJ2-5, with 9 nucleotides matching TRBD1. This CDR3 contains 14 residues. Trimming took 2 bases from V and 4 from J; bases not matched to a gene: 2. CDR3 protein: CASSLSDRGETQYF. In DNA form, the CDR3 reads TGTGCCAGCAGTTTATCGGACAGGGGAGAGACCCAGTACTTC.

This sequence joins TRBV7-2 and TRBJ1-3, with 8 bases lining up with TRBD1. V gave up 8 bases and J gave up 0 bases; unmatched junction bases: 3. This CDR3 has 14 residues. CDR1 and CDR2 (germline): SGHTA, FQGNSA. The CDR3 bases are TGTGCCAGCCGGACAGGGCGCTCTGGAAACACCATATATTTT. It yields the protein CASRTGRSGNTIYF.